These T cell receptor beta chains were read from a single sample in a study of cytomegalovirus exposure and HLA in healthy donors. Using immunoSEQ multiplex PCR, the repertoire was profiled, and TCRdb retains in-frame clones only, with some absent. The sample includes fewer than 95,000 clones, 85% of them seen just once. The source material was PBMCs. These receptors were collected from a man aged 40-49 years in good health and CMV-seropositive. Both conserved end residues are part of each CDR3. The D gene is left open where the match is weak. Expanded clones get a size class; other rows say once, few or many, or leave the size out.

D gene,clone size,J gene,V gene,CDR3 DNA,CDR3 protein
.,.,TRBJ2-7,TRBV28,TGTGCCAGCAGCGGGACTGGCTTGGGGTACGAGCAGTACTTC,CASSGTGLGYEQYF
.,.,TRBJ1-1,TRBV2,TGTGCCAGCAGTGACCTCGGGATTAACACTGAAGCTTTCTTT,CASSDLGINTEAFF
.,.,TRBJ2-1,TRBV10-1,TGCGCCAGCAGTGAGTACACCTACAATGAGCAGTTCTTC,CASSEYTYNEQFF
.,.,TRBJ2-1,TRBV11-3,TGTGCCAGCAGCTTAGGCAGCTCCTACAATGAGCAGTTCTTC,CASSLGSSYNEQFF
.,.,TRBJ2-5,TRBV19,TGTGCCAGTAGTGTAGGTAAAGAGACCCAGTACTTC,CASSVGKETQYF
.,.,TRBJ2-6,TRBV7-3,TGTGCCAGCAGCGTACAGGGTGGGGCTGGGGCCAACGTCCTGACTTTC,CASSVQGGAGANVLTF
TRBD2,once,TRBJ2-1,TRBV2,TGTGCCAGCAGTGAAGCCCCAGCGGGAGGATCCAATGAGCAGTTCTTC,CASSEAPAGGSNEQFF
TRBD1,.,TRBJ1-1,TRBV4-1,TGCGCCAGCAGCCACCTGGACAGGGGGAACACTGAAGCTTTCTTT,CASSHLDRGNTEAFF
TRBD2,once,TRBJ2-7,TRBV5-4,TGTGCCAGCAGCTTGATGGGGGCGGGGGGCGAGCAGTACTTC,CASSLMGAGGEQYF
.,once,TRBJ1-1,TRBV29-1,TGCAGCGCTGAAGTGCGACAGCTGAACACTGAAGCTTTCTTT,CSAEVRQLNTEAFF
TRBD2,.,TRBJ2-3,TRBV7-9,TGTGCCAGCAGCTGGGGACTAGCGGGAGACACAGATACGCAGTATTTT,CASSWGLAGDTDTQYF
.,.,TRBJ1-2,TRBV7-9,TGTGCCAGCAGCTCACGGGGTCGGGCCCCCTATGGCTACACCTTC,CASSSRGRAPYGYTF
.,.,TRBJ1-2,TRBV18,TGTGCCAGCTCACTGGCGACGGGGGAAGGCTATGGCTACACCTTC,CASSLATGEGYGYTF
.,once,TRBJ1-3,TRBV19,TGTGCCAGTAGTCGGAGCTCTGGAAACACCATATATTTT,CASSRSSGNTIYF
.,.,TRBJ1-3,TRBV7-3,TGTGCCAGCAGCTCAGGCTCTGGAAACACCATATATTTT,CASSSGSGNTIYF
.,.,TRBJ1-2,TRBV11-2,TGTGCCAGCAGCTTAGACGGACAGATGGGCTACACCTTC,CASSLDGQMGYTF
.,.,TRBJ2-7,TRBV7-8,TGTGCCAGCAGCTTAGATCGGGGTTCCTACGAGCAGTACTTC,CASSLDRGSYEQYF
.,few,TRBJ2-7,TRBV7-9,TGTGCCAGCAGCTTAGGCTCGGACAAGTATGTCTACGAGCAGTACTTC,CASSLGSDKYVYEQYF
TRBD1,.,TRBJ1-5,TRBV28,TGTGCCAGCAGTTTCTTGGGACAGGGTAGGACACAGCCCCAGCATTTT,CASSFLGQGRTQPQHF
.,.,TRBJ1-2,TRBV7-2,TGTGCCAGCAGCTACTACAGGGTCGAGGATGGCTACACCTTC,CASSYYRVEDGYTF
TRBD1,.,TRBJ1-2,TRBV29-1,TGCAGCGTTGAAGGTCGGGACAGAAGTTTTATGGAAGGCTATGGCTACACCTTC,CSVEGRDRSFMEGYGYTF
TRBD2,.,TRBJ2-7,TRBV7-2,TGTGCCAGCAGCTGGGACTACGCGGCCGAGCGGTACTTC,CASSWDYAAERYF
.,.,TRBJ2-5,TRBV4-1,TGCGCCAGCAGCCAAGATCCGGGGTTTGCAGAGACCCAGTACTTC,CASSQDPGFAETQYF
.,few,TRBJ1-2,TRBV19,TGTGCCAGTAAAGGCGGATTCTATGGCTACACCTTC,CASKGGFYGYTF
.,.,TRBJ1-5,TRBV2,TGTGCCAGCATGAGAGACTATTATAGCAATCAGCCCCAGCATTTT,CASMRDYYSNQPQHF
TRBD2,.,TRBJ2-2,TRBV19,TGTGCCAGTAGTATTCCGGGAGGAGCCACCGGGGAGCTGTTTTTT,CASSIPGGATGELFF
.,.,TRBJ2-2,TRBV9,TGTGCCAGCAGCGTACCAGGGGACACCGGGGAGCTGTTTTTT,CASSVPGDTGELFF
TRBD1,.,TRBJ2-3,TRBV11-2,TGTGCCAGCAGGCCTACAGGGGGCGCAGATACGCAGTATTTT,CASRPTGGADTQYF
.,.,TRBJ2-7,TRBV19,TGTGCCAGTAGTATCGGGGGAGGTGGGGTCTACGAGCAGTACTTC,CASSIGGGGVYEQYF
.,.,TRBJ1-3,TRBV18,TGTGCCAGCTCACCGGAGACAGGACGCTCTGGAAACACCATATATTTT,CASSPETGRSGNTIYF
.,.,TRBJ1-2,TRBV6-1,TGTGCCAGCAGTACACTAGGATTCCGAAACTATGGCTACACCTTC,CASSTLGFRNYGYTF
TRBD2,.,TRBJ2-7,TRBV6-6,TGTGCCAGCAACTCCCCAAGCGGGAGAGGCTACGAGCAGTACTTC,CASNSPSGRGYEQYF
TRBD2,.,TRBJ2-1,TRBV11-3,TGTGCCAGCAGCTTAGATGGGCAGGGAGGGAACTCCTACAATGAGCAGTTCTTC,CASSLDGQGGNSYNEQFF
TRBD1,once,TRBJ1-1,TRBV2,TGTGCCAGCAGCGCACCGGGGACAGGGGGCTGGGAAGCTTTCTTT,CASSAPGTGGWEAFF
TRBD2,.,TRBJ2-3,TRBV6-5,TGTGCCAGCAGTTACTTGACTAGCGGGATTCAAGATACGCAGTATTTT,CASSYLTSGIQDTQYF
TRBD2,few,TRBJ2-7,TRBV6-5,TGTGCCAGCAGTTACGGCGGGAGCCACGAGCAGTACTTC,CASSYGGSHEQYF
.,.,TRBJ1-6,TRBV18,TGTGCCAGCTCACGTAGCCCTAATTCACCCCTCCACTTT,CASSRSPNSPLHF